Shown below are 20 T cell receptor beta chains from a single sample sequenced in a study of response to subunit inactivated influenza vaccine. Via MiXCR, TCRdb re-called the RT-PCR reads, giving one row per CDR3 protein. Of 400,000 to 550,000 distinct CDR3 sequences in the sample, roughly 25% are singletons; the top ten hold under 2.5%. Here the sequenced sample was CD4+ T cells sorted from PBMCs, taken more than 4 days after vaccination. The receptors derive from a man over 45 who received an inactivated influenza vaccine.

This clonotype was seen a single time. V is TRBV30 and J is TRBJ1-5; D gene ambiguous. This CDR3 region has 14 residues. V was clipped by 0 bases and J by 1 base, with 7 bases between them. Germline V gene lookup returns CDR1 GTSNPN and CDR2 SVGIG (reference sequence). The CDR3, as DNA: TGTGCCTGGAGTGTTGGGGAGAGCAATCAGCCCCAGCATTTT. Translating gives CAWSVGESNQPQHF. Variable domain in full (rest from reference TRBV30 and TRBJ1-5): SQTIHQWPATLVQPVGSPLSLECTVEGTSNPNLYWYRQAAGRGLQLLFYSVGIGQISSEVPQNLSASRPQDRQFILSSKKLLLSDSGFYLCAWSVGESNQPQHFGDGTRLSIL.

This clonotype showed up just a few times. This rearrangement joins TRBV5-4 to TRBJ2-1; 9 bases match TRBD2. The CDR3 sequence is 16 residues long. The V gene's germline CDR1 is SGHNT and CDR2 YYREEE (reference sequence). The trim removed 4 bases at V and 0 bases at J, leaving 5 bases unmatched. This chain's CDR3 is CASSVSGGSSYNEQFF. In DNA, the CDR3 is TGTGCCAGCAGCGTTAGCGGGGGAAGCTCCTACAATGAGCAGTTCTTC.

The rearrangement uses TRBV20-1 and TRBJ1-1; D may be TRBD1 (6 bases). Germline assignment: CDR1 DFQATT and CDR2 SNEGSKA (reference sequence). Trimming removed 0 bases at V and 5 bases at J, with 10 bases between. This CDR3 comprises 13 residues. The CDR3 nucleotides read TGCAGTGCTAGAGACAGGGGAGGAACTGAAGCTTTCTTT. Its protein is CSARDRGGTEAFF.

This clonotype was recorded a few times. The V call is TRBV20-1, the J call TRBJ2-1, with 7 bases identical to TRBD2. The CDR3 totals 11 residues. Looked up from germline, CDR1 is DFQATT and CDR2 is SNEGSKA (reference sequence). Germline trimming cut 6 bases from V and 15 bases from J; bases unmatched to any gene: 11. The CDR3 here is CSARPSGVVFF. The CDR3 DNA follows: TGCAGTGCGCGGCCAAGCGGGGTGGTGTTCTTC.

The CDR3 loop reads CSATRDYMDNEQFF. The DNA for the CDR3 is TGCAGTGCCACTAGGGACTATATGGACAATGAGCAGTTCTTC. The chain carries TRBV20-1 and TRBJ2-1, with 7 positions matching TRBD2. V shed 6 bases, J shed 5 bases, and the junction held 10 bases outside the gene matches. This CDR3 has 14 residues. From germline, CDR1 is DFQATT and CDR2 SNEGSKA (reference sequence).

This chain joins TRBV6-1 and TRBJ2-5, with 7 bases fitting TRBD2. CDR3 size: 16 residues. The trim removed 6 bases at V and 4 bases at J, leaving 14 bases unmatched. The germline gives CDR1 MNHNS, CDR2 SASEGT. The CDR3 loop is CASRPPSSRGVETQYF. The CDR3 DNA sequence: TGTGCCAGCAGACCCCCTTCTAGCCGGGGGGTAGAGACCCAGTACTTC.

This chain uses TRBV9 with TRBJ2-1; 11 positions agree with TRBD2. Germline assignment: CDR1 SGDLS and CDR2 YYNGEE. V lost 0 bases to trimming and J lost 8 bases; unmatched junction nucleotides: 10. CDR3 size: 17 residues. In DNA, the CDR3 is TGTGCCAGCAGCGTAGCTGTAGCGGGAGGGTATAGGGATGAGCAGTTCTTC. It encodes CASSVAVAGGYRDEQFF.

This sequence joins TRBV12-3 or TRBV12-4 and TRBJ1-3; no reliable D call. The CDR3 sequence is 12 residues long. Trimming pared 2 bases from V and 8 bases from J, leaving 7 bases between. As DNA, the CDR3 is TGTGCCAGCAGTTTACCCGGGGACACCATATATTTT. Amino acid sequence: CASSLPGDTIYF.

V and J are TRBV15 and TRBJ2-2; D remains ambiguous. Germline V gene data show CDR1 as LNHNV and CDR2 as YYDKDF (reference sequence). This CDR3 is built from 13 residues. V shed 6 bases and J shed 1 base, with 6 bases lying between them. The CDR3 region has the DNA TGTGCCACCAGTGACAAGAACACCGGGGAGCTGTTTTTT. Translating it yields CATSDKNTGELFF.

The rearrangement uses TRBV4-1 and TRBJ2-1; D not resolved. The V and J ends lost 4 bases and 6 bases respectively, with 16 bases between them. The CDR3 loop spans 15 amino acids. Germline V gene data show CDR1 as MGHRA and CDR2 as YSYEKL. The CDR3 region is CASSRDIPFLNEQFF. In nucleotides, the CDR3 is TGCGCCAGCAGCCGCGACATCCCCTTCCTCAATGAGCAGTTCTTC.

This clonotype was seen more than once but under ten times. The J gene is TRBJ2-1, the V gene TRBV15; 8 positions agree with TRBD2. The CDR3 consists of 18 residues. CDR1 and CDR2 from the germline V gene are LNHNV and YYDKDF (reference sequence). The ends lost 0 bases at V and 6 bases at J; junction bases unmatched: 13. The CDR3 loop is CATSRDLPRAGGANEQFF. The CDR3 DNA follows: TGTGCCACCAGCAGAGATTTGCCTAGGGCGGGAGGAGCCAATGAGCAGTTCTTC.

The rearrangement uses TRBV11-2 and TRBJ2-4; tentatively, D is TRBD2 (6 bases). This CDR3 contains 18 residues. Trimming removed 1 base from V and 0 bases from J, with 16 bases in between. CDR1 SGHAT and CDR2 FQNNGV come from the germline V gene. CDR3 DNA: TGTGCCAGCAGCTTAGGGAGGGCTAGCGTGTTAGCCAAAAACATTCAGTACTTC. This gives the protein CASSLGRASVLAKNIQYF. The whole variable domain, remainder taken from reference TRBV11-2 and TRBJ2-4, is EAGVAQSPRYKIIEKRQSVAFWCNPISGHATLYWYQQILGQGPKLLIQFQNNGVVDDSQLPKDRFSAERLKGVDSTLKIQPAKLEDSAVYLCASSLGRASVLAKNIQYFGAGTRLSVL.

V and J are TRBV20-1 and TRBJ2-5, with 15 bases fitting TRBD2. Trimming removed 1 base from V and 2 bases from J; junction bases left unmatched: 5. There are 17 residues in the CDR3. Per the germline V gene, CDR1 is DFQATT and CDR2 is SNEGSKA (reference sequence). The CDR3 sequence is CSARGGTSGGLQETQYF. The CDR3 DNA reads TGCAGTGCTAGAGGAGGGACTAGCGGGGGGCTACAAGAGACCCAGTACTTC.

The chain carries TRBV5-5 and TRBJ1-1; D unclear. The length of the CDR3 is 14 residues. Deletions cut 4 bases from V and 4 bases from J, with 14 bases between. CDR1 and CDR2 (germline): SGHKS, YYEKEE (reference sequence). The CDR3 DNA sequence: TGTGCCAGCAGCCCGGCAGAGGCTAGCACTGAAGCTTTCTTT. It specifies CASSPAEASTEAFF.

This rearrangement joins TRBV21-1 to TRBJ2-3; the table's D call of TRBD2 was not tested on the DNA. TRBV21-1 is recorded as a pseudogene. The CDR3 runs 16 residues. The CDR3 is CASRGVRAWVTDTQYF. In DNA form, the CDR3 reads TGTGCCAGCAGGGGAGTGAGGGCTTGGGTCACAGATACGCAGTATTTT.

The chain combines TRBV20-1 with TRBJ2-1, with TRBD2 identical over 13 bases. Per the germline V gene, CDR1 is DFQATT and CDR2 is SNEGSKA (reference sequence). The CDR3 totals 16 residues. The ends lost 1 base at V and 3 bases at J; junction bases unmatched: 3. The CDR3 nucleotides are TGCAGTGCTAGAGCGACTAGCGGGAGGCACTACAATGAGCAGTTCTTC. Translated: CSARATSGRHYNEQFF.

The CDR3 DNA reads as TGCGCCAGCAGACACCAGGGTGTAGATACGCAGTATTTT. Amino acids: CASRHQGVDTQYF. The rearrangement joins TRBV4-1 to TRBJ2-3; maybe TRBD1 (5 bases). V was clipped by 6 bases and J by 5 bases, with 12 bases between them. The CDR3 has 13 residues. The germline gives CDR1 MGHRA, CDR2 YSYEKL.

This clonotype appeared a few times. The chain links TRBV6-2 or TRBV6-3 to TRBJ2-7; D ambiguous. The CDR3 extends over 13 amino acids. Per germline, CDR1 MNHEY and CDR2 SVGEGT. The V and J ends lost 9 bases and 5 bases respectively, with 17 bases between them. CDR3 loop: CASNDRFDDEQYF. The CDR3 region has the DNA TGTGCCAGTAATGATCGTTTCGATGACGAGCAGTACTTC.

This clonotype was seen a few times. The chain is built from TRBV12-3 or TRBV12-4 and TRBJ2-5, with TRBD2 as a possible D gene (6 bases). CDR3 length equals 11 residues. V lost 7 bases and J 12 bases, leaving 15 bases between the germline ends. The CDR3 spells CASTTGAEKYF. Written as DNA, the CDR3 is TGTGCCAGCACCACGGGAGCGGAGAAGTACTTC.

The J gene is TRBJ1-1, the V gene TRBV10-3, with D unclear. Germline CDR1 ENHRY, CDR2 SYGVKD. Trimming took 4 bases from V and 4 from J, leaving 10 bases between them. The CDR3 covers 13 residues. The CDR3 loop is CAISGLGSTEAFF. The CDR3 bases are TGTGCCATCAGTGGATTGGGGAGCACTGAAGCTTTCTTT.